In this sample, the clone carrying this T cell receptor (beta chain) turned up many times. Its target is unknown. The data belong to a study of blood T cells in healthy people across ages. Overall study results and limits: Observed TCR beta diversity per million T cells went down as age went up. This fall followed a roughly linear course with age.

CDR1 is SQVTM, CDR2 ANQGSEA, per germline. The CDR3 sequence is 13 residues long. V was clipped by 3 bases and J by 4 bases; unmatched bases: 2. Through a sample-barcoded 5' primer and a J-beta primer mix, a second PCR was run for roughly 7 to 11 cycles. Tagging of each cDNA molecule was performed by a template-switch adaptor with 12 random nucleotides. In TCRdb, the 5' RACE reads were re-called with MiXCR into one record per CDR3 protein. The repertoire holds more than 650,000 distinct CDR3 sequences, about a fifth seen once, with about 20% in the top ten. Peripheral blood, about 9.3 milliliters per donor, was collected.

Specimen: blood. This chain links TRBV29-1 with TRBJ2-2; 7 nucleotides align to TRBD1. The TCR was taken from a man in his 70s in good health. As DNA, the CDR3 is TGCAGCGTTGACTCAGGGGGCACCGGGGAGCTGTTTTTT. As protein: CSVDSGGTGELFF.